Below, 19 T cell receptor beta chains from the same sample are listed, as sequenced in a study of shared clonotypes between healthy human individuals. Here immunoSEQ multiplex PCR was the method, and the copy in TCRdb shows in-frame clones only, minus some. The sample has 2 million to 2.5 million clones; 90% to 95% are singletons. The sample was naive CD4+ T cells from PBMCs. As for subset: CD45RA+ positively selected. Receptor source: a man between 18 and 35 years old in good health. Some clones in this sample may be carry-over from other donors' samples.

This clone was picked up one time. The chain recombines TRBV7-3 with TRBJ2-2; 9 bases match TRBD1. Germline V gives CDR1 SGHTA, CDR2 FQGTGA. The CDR3 has 17 amino acids. The ends lost 3 bases at V and 4 bases at J; junction bases unmatched: 9. The CDR3: CASSFTGTGIGTGELFF. The CDR3 bases are TGTGCCAGCAGCTTTACCGGGACAGGGATTGGCACCGGGGAGCTGTTTTTT. Full variable domain (remainder filled in from reference TRBV7-3 and TRBJ2-2): GAGVSQTPSNKVTEKGKYVELRCDPISGHTALYWYRQSLGQGPEFLIYFQGTGAADDSGLPNDRFFAVRPEGSVSTLKIQRTERGDSAVYLCASSFTGTGIGTGELFFGEGSRLTVL.

The chain uses TRBV13 and TRBJ1-2, with 7 bases matching TRBD1. The J segment lost 2 bases and the V segment lost 5 bases, leaving 8 bases of the junction unmatched. The CDR3 extends over 15 amino acids. Germline CDR1 and CDR2: PRHDT and FYEKMQ (reference sequence). This CDR3 reads CASSRSTGENYGYTF. The CDR3 DNA reads TGTGCCAGCAGCCGGTCTACAGGGGAGAACTATGGCTACACCTTC.

The J gene is TRBJ2-1, the V gene TRBV5-1; 13 nucleotides line up with TRBD2. The germline V gene encodes CDR1 SGHRS and CDR2 YFSETQ. The CDR3 covers 15 residues. V was pared by 4 bases and J by 8 bases, with 6 bases of the junction left unmatched. The CDR3 protein is CASSTGTSGTDEQFF. As DNA, the CDR3 is TGCGCCAGCAGCACTGGGACTAGCGGGACGGATGAGCAGTTCTTC. Complete variable domain (other parts from reference TRBV5-1 and TRBJ2-1): KAGVTQTPRYLIKTRGQQVTLSCSPISGHRSVSWYQQTPGQGLQFLFEYFSETQRNKGNFPGRFSGRQFSNSRSEMNVSTLELGDSALYLCASSTGTSGTDEQFFGPGTRLTVL.

The chain carries TRBV28 and TRBJ2-7; D unclear. V gave up 6 bases and J gave up 2 bases, with 14 bases separating them. This CDR3 contains 14 residues. Germline V gene data show CDR1 as MDHEN and CDR2 as SYDVKM. The CDR3 DNA is TGTGCCAGCAGCCGGATCGGGTTCCCCTACGAGCAGTACTTC. Translating it yields CASSRIGFPYEQYF.

The V call is TRBV18, the J call TRBJ2-4; D is ambiguous. Per the germline V gene, CDR1 is KGHSH and CDR2 is LQKENI. This CDR3 region has 16 residues. Trimming removed 3 bases at V and 0 bases at J, with 12 bases between. The CDR3 here is CASSPEQLKAKNIQYF. CDR3 sequence (DNA): TGTGCCAGCTCACCGGAGCAGCTTAAAGCCAAAAACATTCAGTACTTC.

The J gene is TRBJ1-1, the V gene TRBV6-5, with 8 positions matching TRBD1. V was pared by 7 bases and J by 0 bases, with 7 bases of the junction left unmatched. There are 15 residues in the CDR3. Germline CDR1 MNHEY, CDR2 SVGAGI. The CDR3 loop reads CASTRTGLMNTEAFF. CDR3 coding DNA: TGTGCCAGCACCCGGACAGGGTTAATGAACACTGAAGCTTTCTTT.

This sequence joins TRBV11-1 and TRBJ2-6; TRBD1 agrees at 7 bases. The CDR3 runs to 18 residues. Germline assignment: CDR1 SGHAT and CDR2 FQDESV (reference sequence). V shed 7 bases and J 2 bases; nucleotides not matched to a gene: 14. The CDR3 loop reads CASKIVQGENPGANVLTF. The DNA for the CDR3 is TGTGCCAGCAAGATAGTCCAGGGGGAGAACCCTGGGGCCAACGTCCTGACTTTC.

J is TRBJ2-2 and V is TRBV5-1, with D maybe TRBD2 (6 bases). V was clipped by 0 bases and J by 4 bases, with 13 bases between them. The CDR3 runs to 16 residues. The V gene's germline CDR1 is SGHRS and CDR2 YFSETQ. The CDR3 DNA reads as TGCGCCAGCAGCTTGGGTTGGCTAGCGATCACCGGGGAGCTGTTTTTT. It is translated as CASSLGWLAITGELFF.

The V call is TRBV9, the J call TRBJ2-2; maybe TRBD2 (5 bases). The germline gives CDR1 SGDLS, CDR2 YYNGEE. Trimming removed 0 bases from V and 1 base from J, with 7 bases in between. This CDR3 has 15 amino acids. DNA for the CDR3: TGTGCCAGCAGCGTAGTGGGAGTGAACACCGGGGAGCTGTTTTTT. Its translation: CASSVVGVNTGELFF.

CDR3 sequence: CASSVEGLAGVREQFF. The DNA for the CDR3 is TGTGCCAGCAGCGTTGAGGGACTAGCGGGAGTACGGGAGCAGTTCTTC. The chain has TRBV9 and TRBJ2-1, with 14 bases fitting TRBD2. V was clipped by 2 bases and J by 10 bases; unmatched bases: 8. Looked up from germline, CDR1 is SGDLS and CDR2 is YYNGEE. This CDR3 contains 16 residues. The full variable domain, in which reference TRBV9 and TRBJ2-1 provide the parts outside the CDR3, is DSGVTQTPKHLITATGQRVTLRCSPRSGDLSVYWYQQSLDQGLQFLIQYYNGEERAKGNILERFSAQQFPDLHSELNLSSLELGDSALYFCASSVEGLAGVREQFFGPGTRLTVL.

V is TRBV6-1 and J is TRBJ2-2; 7 bases agree with TRBD2. The J segment lost 5 bases and the V segment lost 4 bases, leaving 4 bases of the junction unmatched. The CDR3 covers 14 residues. CDR1 is MNHNS and CDR2 is SASEGT in the germline V gene. The DNA of the CDR3 is TGTGCCAGCAGTGCAGAGGGAGGGACCGGGGAGCTGTTTTTT. Protein sequence: CASSAEGGTGELFF.

The CDR3 DNA reads as TGTGCCAGTAGTATACGCAGGGAACAGCCCCAGCATTTT. Amino acid sequence: CASSIRREQPQHF. This chain uses TRBV19 with TRBJ1-5; tentatively, D is TRBD1 (5 bases). CDR1 is LNHDA and CDR2 is SQIVND in the germline V gene (reference sequence). This CDR3 is built from 13 residues. The V and J ends lost 2 bases and 7 bases respectively, with 9 bases between them.

The chain couples TRBV18 to TRBJ2-7; D is undetermined. The V end was cut by 4 bases, the J end by 0 bases, with 10 bases between. Germline loops: CDR1 KGHSH, CDR2 LQKENI. This CDR3 region has 14 residues. The CDR3 sequence is CASSRPGGSYEQYF. The DNA of the CDR3 is TGTGCCAGCTCACGGCCGGGCGGCTCCTACGAGCAGTACTTC.

This clone was counted a few times. The chain couples TRBV2 to TRBJ1-2; D is unclear. Germline V gene data show CDR1 as SNHLY and CDR2 as FYNNEI. The CDR3 has 13 residues. Between the trimmed V and J ends, which lost 2 bases and 4 bases, there was a span of 8 bases. The chain's CDR3 is CASSENGVYGYTF. The CDR3 DNA sequence: TGTGCCAGCAGTGAAAACGGGGTCTATGGCTACACCTTC.

The V call is TRBV5-1, the J call TRBJ2-1; 11 nucleotides agree with TRBD2. Germline lookup yields CDR1 SGHRS and CDR2 YFSETQ. This CDR3 is built from 15 residues. With 4 bases clipped from V and 7 bases from J, the junction kept 7 bases outside the gene matches. The CDR3 spells CASSRIAGGPNEQFF. The CDR3 region has the DNA TGCGCCAGCAGCAGGATAGCGGGAGGGCCGAATGAGCAGTTCTTC.

V gene TRBV27 combines with J gene TRBJ2-3; D ambiguous. The CDR3 length is 15 residues. Looked up from germline, CDR1 is MNHEY and CDR2 is SMNVEV (reference sequence). V was cut by 2 bases and J by 2 bases, with 11 bases left in between. The CDR3 reads CASSLKVHSTDTQYF. The CDR3, as DNA: TGTGCCAGCAGTTTAAAGGTCCACTCCACAGATACGCAGTATTTT.

The table lists this clone with a few counts. The rearrangement uses TRBV19 and TRBJ1-1, with D possibly being TRBD1 (6 bases). CDR1 and CDR2 (germline): LNHDA, SQIVND (reference sequence). Trimming pared 3 bases from V and 6 bases from J, leaving 14 bases between. The CDR3 sequence is 14 residues long. The CDR3 spells CASSILGGQAEAFF. The DNA of the CDR3 is TGTGCCAGTAGTATCCTCGGGGGGCAGGCTGAAGCTTTCTTT.

The chain employs TRBV15 and TRBJ2-1, with 12 bases aligning to TRBD2. This CDR3 has 16 residues. Germline loops: CDR1 LNHNV, CDR2 YYDKDF (reference sequence). V was clipped by 0 bases and J by 3 bases; unmatched bases: 0. In DNA form, the CDR3 reads TGTGCCACCAGCAGAGAGACTAGCGGGAGCTACAATGAGCAGTTCTTC. Amino acid sequence: CATSRETSGSYNEQFF.

As concerns this clone: The identical CDR3 is also encoded by other nucleotide sequences in the sample. The chain joins TRBV5-4 to TRBJ2-7; no definite D call. The CDR3 extends over 14 amino acids. The germline gives CDR1 SGHNT, CDR2 YYREEE (reference sequence). V lost 0 bases, J lost 1 base, and 8 bases lay in between. The CDR3 bases are TGTGCCAGCAGCTTGGTAGGCGGTTCCTACGAGCAGTACTTC. Translating it yields CASSLVGGSYEQYF. The full variable domain, with the rest looked up from reference TRBV5-4 and TRBJ2-7, is ETGVTQSPTHLIKTRGQQVTLRCSSQSGHNTVSWYQQALGQGPQFIFQYYREEENGRGNFPPRFSGLQFPNYSSELNVNALELDDSALYLCASSLVGGSYEQYFGPGTRLTVT.